This T cell receptor beta chain is from a study of T-cell reconstitution after alpha-beta-depleted transplantation in children. It was with unique molecular identifiers that the TCRbeta library was prepared. TCRdb reprocessed the PCR reads with MiXCR, giving one entry per CDR3 protein. Counted here are over 550,000 distinct CDR3 sequences, about 10% occurring once; the ten biggest clones make up 3.5% to 5%. This clonotype has ten or more counts. The input for sequencing was PBMCs from the stem cell graft donor, taken from the stem cell graft. This TCR was sampled from a human donor who donated a stem cell graft to a child with acute myeloid leukemia.

The CDR3 DNA is TGTGCCAGCAGTTTGGAGGGGGCACGCCGACGGGAGCAGTTCTTC. Its protein is CASSLEGARRREQFF. The chain couples TRBV27 to TRBJ2-1; tentatively, D is TRBD1 (7 bases). The CDR3 has 15 amino acids. Germline V gene data show CDR1 as MNHEY and CDR2 as SMNVEV (reference sequence). The V end lost 3 bases, the J end lost 10 bases, and 19 bases lay between the germline ends.